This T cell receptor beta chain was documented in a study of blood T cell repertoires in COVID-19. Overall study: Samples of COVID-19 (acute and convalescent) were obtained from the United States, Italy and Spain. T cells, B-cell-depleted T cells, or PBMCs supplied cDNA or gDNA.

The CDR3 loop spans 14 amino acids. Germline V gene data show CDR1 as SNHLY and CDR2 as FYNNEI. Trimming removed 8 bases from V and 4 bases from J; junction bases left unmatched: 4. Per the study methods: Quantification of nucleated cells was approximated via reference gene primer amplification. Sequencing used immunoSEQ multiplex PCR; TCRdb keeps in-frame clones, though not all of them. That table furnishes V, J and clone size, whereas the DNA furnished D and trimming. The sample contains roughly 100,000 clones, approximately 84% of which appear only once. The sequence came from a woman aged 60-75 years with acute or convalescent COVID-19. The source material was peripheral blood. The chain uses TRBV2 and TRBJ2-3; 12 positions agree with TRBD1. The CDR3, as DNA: TGTGCCAGCCACGGGACAGGGGGCCCAGATACGCAGTATTTT. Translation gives CASHGTGGPDTQYF.